What follows describes a single T cell receptor beta chain. Measured with immunoSEQ multiplex PCR; TCRdb has only the in-frame clones, and not every one. The sample carries about 130,000 clones, around four fifths recorded once. Germline V gene data show CDR1 as SGHNT and CDR2 as YYREEE (reference sequence). The trim removed 2 bases at V and 2 bases at J, leaving 4 bases unmatched. CDR3 length: 15 residues. This sample was taken from a study of blood T cell repertoires in COVID-19. Turning to the study itself: Acute-phase and convalescent COVID-19 samples originated in the United States, Italy and Spain. Sources were T cells, B-cell-depleted T cells, or PBMCs; the material itself was cDNA or gDNA.

This chain joins TRBV5-4 and TRBJ1-2; 9 bases fit TRBD1. This receptor was taken from a man older than 75 with acute or convalescent COVID-19. The sequenced material came from peripheral blood. The CDR3 DNA follows: TGTGCCAGCAGCTTAAGTGGACAGGGGAACTATGGCTACACCTTC. This codes for CASSLSGQGNYGYTF.